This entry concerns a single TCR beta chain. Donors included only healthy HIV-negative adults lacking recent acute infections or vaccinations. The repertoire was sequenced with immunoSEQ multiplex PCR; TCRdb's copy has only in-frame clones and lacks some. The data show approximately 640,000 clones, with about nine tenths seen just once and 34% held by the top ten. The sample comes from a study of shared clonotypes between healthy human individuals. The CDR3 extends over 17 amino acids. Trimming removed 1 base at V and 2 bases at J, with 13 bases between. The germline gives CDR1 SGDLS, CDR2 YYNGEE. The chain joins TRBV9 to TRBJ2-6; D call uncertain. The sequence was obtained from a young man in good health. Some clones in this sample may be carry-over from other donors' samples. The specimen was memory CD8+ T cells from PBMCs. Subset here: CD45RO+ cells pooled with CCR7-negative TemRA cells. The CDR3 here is CASSVNSKVAGANVLTF. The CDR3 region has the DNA TGTGCCAGCAGCGTAAACTCGAAAGTAGCTGGGGCCAACGTCCTGACTTTC.